These 8 T cell receptor beta chains originate from one sample sequenced in a study of breast tumors, draining lymph nodes, adjacent tissues (dated by TCRdb to 2016 to 2017). Lymph node samples were obtained from the axillary draining lymph nodes of breast cancer patients. Library preparation used multiplex PCR. Sequenced on an Illumina HiSeq 2000. The public sequencing data were trimmed at Q25 with fastp and processed into clonotypes with MiXCR by TCRdb, which kept only in-frame beta chains. Each record represents a unique CDR3 protein, reported with the most common genes and DNA among its rows. Here the sample has over 200,000 distinct CDR3 sequences; about a third occur a single time. The ten largest clones take up about 1.4% of the sample. The sequenced sample consisted of axillary lymph node tissue. The receptors shown here come from a female donor with breast cancer. Some clones in this sample may be carry-over from other donors' samples.

This clonotype was detected many times. The rearrangement links TRBV27 to TRBJ1-6; D is uncertain. V lost 5 bases to trimming and J lost 8 bases, with 16 bases between them. CDR3 length: 15 residues. Germline V gene lookup returns CDR1 MNHEY and CDR2 SMNVEV (reference sequence). The DNA for the CDR3 is TGTGCCAGCAGTAGGGAGGGCGACACATATTCACCCCTCCACTTT. It encodes CASSREGDTYSPLHF.

The chain carries TRBV19 and TRBJ2-7; 11 bases agree with TRBD2. The J call may not be correct, given that the DNA end is closer to TRBJ2-1. The CDR3 consists of 17 residues. In germline, CDR1 is LNHDA, CDR2 SQIVND (reference sequence). The CDR3 DNA reads TGTGCCAGTAGCACCCTCTTTAGCGGGAGGGCCAATGACGAGCAGTTCTTC. Protein product: CASSTLFSGRANDEQFF.

About this clonotype: This sequence may be a read error, since a much larger clone differs from it by one base. The chain's CDR3 is CASSPRTGAQYF. DNA for the CDR3: TGTGCCAGCAGCCCCCGGACGGGCGCGCAGTACTTC. J is TRBJ2-7 and V is TRBV11-3; D is uncertain. The V gene lost 5 bases and the J gene lost 9 bases, with 14 bases spanning the gap. CDR1 is SGHNT and CDR2 is YENEEA in the germline V gene. The length of the CDR3 is 12 residues.

This clonotype was seen at least ten times. This rearrangement joins TRBV7-7 to TRBJ1-1; D is uncertain. V was trimmed by 10 bases and J by 3 bases, leaving 12 bases between them. The CDR3 length is 12 residues. Germline CDR1 reads SSHAT; CDR2 reads FNYEAQ (reference sequence). The CDR3 region has the DNA TGTGCCACCTTGGCACAACACACTGAAGCTTTCTTT. Its translation: CATLAQHTEAFF.

This clonotype showed up many times. The chain recombines TRBV18 with TRBJ1-3; TRBD1 aligns across 7 bases. Germline loops: CDR1 KGHSH, CDR2 LQKENI. The CDR3 has 16 residues. Trimming removed 1 base from V and 0 bases from J; junction bases left unmatched: 3. DNA of the CDR3: TGTGCCAGCTCACCACTCACAGGGGCCTCTGGAAACACCATATATTTT. This encodes CASSPLTGASGNTIYF.

This clonotype has at least ten counts. The rearrangement joins TRBV7-2 to TRBJ2-5; 7 positions match TRBD1. This CDR3 comprises 14 residues. V shed 4 bases and J 1 base; nucleotides not matched to a gene: 3. The germline V gene encodes CDR1 SGHTA and CDR2 FQGNSA. As DNA, the CDR3 is TGTGCCAGCAGCTCTGGGACAGCCCAAGAGACCCAGTACTTC. Translating gives CASSSGTAQETQYF.

This clonotype has a count of ten or more. V and J are TRBV5-4 and TRBJ2-1, with D perhaps matching TRBD2 (6 bases). The CDR3 length is 14 residues. V lost 8 bases to trimming and J lost 0 bases, with 12 bases between them. Germline V lookup: CDR1 SGHNT, CDR2 YYREEE (reference sequence). In DNA, the CDR3 is TGTGCCAGTTCCTTCGGGAGCTCCTACAATGAGCAGTTCTTC. Translated, it gives CASSFGSSYNEQFF.

In this sample, this clonotype turned up many times. The chain combines TRBV7-9 with TRBJ2-1, with D uncertain. V lost 5 bases and J lost 8, with 25 bases in between. The CDR3 consists of 17 residues. Germline lookup yields CDR1 SEHNR and CDR2 FQNEAQ (reference sequence). The CDR3 sequence: CASSPPRSQLFRDEQFF. CDR3 in DNA: TGTGCCAGCAGCCCACCCCGCAGCCAGCTATTTCGGGATGAGCAGTTCTTC.